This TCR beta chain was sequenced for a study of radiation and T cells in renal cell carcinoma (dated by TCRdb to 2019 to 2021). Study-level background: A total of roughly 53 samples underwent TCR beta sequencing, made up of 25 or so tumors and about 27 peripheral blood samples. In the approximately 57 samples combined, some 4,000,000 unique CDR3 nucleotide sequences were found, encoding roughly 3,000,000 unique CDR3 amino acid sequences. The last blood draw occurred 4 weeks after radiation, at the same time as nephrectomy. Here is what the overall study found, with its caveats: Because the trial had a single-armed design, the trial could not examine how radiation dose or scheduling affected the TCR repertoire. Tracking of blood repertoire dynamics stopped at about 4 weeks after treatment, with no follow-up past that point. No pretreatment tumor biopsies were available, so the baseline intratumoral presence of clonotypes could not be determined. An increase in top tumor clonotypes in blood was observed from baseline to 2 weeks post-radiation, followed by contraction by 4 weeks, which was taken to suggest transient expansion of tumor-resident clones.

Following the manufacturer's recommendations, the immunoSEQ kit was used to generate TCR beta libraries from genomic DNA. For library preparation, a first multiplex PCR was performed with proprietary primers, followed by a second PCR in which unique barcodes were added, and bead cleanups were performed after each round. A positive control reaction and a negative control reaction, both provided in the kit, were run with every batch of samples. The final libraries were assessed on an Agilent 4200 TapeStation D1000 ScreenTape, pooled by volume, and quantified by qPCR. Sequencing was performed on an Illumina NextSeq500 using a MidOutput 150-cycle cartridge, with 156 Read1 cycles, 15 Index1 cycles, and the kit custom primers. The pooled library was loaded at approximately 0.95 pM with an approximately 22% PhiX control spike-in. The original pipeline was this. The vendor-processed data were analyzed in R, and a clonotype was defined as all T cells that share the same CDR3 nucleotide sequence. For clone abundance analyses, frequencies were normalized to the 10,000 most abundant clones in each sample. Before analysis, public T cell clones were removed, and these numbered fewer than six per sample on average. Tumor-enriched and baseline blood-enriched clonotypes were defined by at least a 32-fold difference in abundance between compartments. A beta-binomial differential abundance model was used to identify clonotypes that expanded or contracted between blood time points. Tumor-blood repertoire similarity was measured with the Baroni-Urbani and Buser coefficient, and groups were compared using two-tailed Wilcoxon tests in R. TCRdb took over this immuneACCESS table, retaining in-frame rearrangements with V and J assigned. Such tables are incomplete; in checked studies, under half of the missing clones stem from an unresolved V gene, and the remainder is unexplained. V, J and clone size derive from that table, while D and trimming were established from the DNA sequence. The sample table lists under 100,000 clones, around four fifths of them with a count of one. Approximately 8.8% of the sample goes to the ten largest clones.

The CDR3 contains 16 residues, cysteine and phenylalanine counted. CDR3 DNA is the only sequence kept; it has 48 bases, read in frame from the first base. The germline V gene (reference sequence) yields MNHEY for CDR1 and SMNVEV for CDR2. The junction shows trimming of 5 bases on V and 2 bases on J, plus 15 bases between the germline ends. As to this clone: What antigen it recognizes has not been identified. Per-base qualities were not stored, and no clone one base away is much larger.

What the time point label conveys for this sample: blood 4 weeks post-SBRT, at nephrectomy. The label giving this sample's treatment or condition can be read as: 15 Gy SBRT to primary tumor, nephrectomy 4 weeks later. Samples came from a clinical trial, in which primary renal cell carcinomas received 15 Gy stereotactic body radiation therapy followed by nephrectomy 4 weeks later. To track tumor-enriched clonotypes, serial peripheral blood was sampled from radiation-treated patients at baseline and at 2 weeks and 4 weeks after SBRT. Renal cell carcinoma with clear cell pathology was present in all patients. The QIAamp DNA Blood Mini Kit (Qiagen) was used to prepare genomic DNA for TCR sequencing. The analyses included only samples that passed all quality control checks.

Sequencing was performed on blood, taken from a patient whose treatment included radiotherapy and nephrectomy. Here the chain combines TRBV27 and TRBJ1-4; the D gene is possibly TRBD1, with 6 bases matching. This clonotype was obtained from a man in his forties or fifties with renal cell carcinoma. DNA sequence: TGTGCCAGCAGTCCTCCGGGGGGCGGGACTAATGAAAAACTGTTTTTT. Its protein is CASSPPGGGTNEKLFF. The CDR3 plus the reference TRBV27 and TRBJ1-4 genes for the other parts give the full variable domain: EAQVTQNPRYLITVTGKKLTVTCSQNMNHEYMSWYRQDPGLGLRQIYYSMNVEVTDKGDVPEGYKVSRKEKRNFPLILESPSPNQTSLYFCASSPPGGGTNEKLFFGSGTQLSVL.